Shown below are 21 T cell receptor beta chains from a single sample sequenced in a study of T cells in Graves' hyperthyroidism and ophthalmopathy. TCR beta CDR3 region amplification was performed from RNA transcripts. HTBI primers were used for first-round RT-PCR of the TCR CDR3. One entry per CDR3 protein results from TCRdb running MiXCR on the multiplex PCR reads. Found here are about 700,000 distinct CDR3 sequences, 14% of them singletons; the top ten hold more than 8.5%. Sequenced: blood. The source is a woman under 30 with Graves' hyperthyroidism.

The table lists this clonotype with many counts. The chain recombines TRBV7-2 with TRBJ2-7, with D unresolved. The CDR3 is 11 amino acids. Per germline, CDR1 SGHTA and CDR2 FQGNSA. V was clipped by 5 bases and J by 6 bases, with 8 bases between them. In nucleotides, the CDR3 is TGTGCCAGCAGCCCTCTCACCGAGCAGTACTTC. Translation gives CASSPLTEQYF.

This clonotype occurred a few times. The chain links TRBV27 to TRBJ2-5; 16 bases match TRBD2. Looked up from germline, CDR1 is MNHEY and CDR2 is SMNVEV (reference sequence). CDR3 length: 17 residues. With 6 bases clipped from V and 5 bases from J, the junction kept 9 bases outside the gene matches. The CDR3 DNA is TGTGCCAGCAGACAGGGGACTAGCGGGAGGGCCTGGGAGACCCAGTACTTC. Its protein is CASRQGTSGRAWETQYF.

A note on this clonotype: At one boundary the junction diverges from the germline segment, which might be a read error. The CDR3 nucleotides are TGTGCCAGCAGCCGGACAGGGGGTGGCACCGGGGAGCTGCTTTTT. Translation gives CASSRTGGGTGELLF. This rearrangement joins TRBV7-6 to TRBJ2-2; TRBD1 matches 10 bases. The germline V gene encodes CDR1 SGHVS and CDR2 FNYEAQ. The CDR3 is 15 amino acids.

This clonotype was observed at least ten times. The chain combines TRBV11-2 with TRBJ2-7; D is unresolved. Looked up from germline, CDR1 is SGHAT and CDR2 is FQNNGV. Trimming took off 1 base at V and 2 bases at J, with 3 bases between the two ends. CDR3 length: 12 amino acids. The CDR3 spells CASSLVPYEQYF. As DNA, the CDR3 is TGTGCCAGCAGCTTAGTGCCCTACGAGCAGTACTTC.

This clonotype was recorded only once. J is TRBJ1-4 and V is TRBV6-5, with 7 bases lining up with TRBD1. The CDR3 loop spans 13 amino acids. With V trimmed by 2 bases and J by 7 bases, 1 base remained unmatched. Germline loops: CDR1 MNHEY, CDR2 SVGAGI. Here the CDR3 reads CASSYGQVEKLFF. DNA of the CDR3: TGTGCCAGCAGTTACGGACAGGTTGAAAAACTGTTTTTT.

This clonotype was seen ten or more times. The gene calls are TRBV30 and TRBJ2-7; maybe TRBD2 (6 bases). Germline V gives CDR1 GTSNPN, CDR2 SVGIG (reference sequence). V lost 3 bases to trimming and J lost 1 base, with 10 bases between them. This CDR3 region has 13 residues. CDR3 sequence reads: CAWSPGGSYEQYF. DNA for the CDR3: TGTGCCTGGAGCCCCGGGGGATCCTACGAGCAGTACTTC.

This clonotype was seen a few times. The chain links TRBV11-2 to TRBJ2-2, with D possibly being TRBD1 (5 bases). This CDR3 is 13 amino acids long. The germline CDR1 and CDR2 sequences are SGHAT and FQNNGV. V dropped 0 bases and J dropped 9 bases, with 8 bases sitting between them. DNA for the CDR3: TGTGCCAGCAGCTTAGACAGGGATAGGGAGCTGTTTTTT. Encoded protein: CASSLDRDRELFF.

This clonotype was found many times. V and J are TRBV30 and TRBJ1-1; 9 bases are a match to TRBD1. This CDR3 is built from 16 residues. With V trimmed by 6 bases and J by 4 bases, 15 bases remained unmatched. Germline CDR1 GTSNPN, CDR2 SVGIG (reference sequence). CDR3 residues: CACPTGGTGIGTEAFF. The DNA for the CDR3 is TGTGCCTGCCCTACGGGGGGGACAGGGATTGGCACTGAAGCTTTCTTT.

This clonotype showed up many times. The chain employs TRBV2 and TRBJ1-1, with D perhaps matching TRBD1 (6 bases). CDR3 length: 13 residues. CDR1 and CDR2 (germline): SNHLY, FYNNEI. With 10 bases removed from V and 0 bases from J, the gap between germline ends came to 12 bases. CDR3 nucleotides: TGTGCCACTGGACAGTGGGTGAACACTGAAGCTTTCTTT. It codes for CATGQWVNTEAFF.

This clonotype was observed at least ten times. The chain recombines TRBV11-2 with TRBJ2-3, with D maybe TRBD2 (7 bases). This CDR3 is built from 16 residues. The ends were cut back, 4 bases at V and 5 bases at J, with 19 bases in the middle. Germline CDR1 SGHAT, CDR2 FQNNGV. The CDR3 here is CASSSRGGHWLDTQYF. Here the CDR3 DNA reads TGTGCCAGCAGCTCAAGGGGGGGGCATTGGCTAGATACGCAGTATTTT.

This clonotype was seen a handful of times. This sequence joins TRBV7-3 and TRBJ1-1; 10 bases align to TRBD1. CDR3 length: 14 amino acids. Germline lookup yields CDR1 SGHTA and CDR2 FQGTGA. Germline trimming cut 4 bases from V and 4 bases from J; bases unmatched to any gene: 3. CDR3 loop: CASSSTGGGTEAFF. CDR3 nucleotide sequence: TGTGCCAGCAGCTCGACAGGGGGCGGCACTGAAGCTTTCTTT.

This clonotype was observed many times. The chain uses TRBV28 and TRBJ1-1, with D tentatively TRBD1 (5 bases). The V end lost 2 bases, the J end lost 7 bases, and 11 bases lay between the germline ends. The CDR3 totals 13 residues. Looked up from germline, CDR1 is MDHEN and CDR2 is SYDVKM. This CDR3 reads CASSLPLGLEAFF. In nucleotides, the CDR3 is TGTGCCAGCAGTTTACCTCTGGGACTTGAAGCTTTCTTT.

This clonotype was observed many times. The CDR3, as DNA: TGTGCCAGCAGACCCCTGCGGGCGGGAGGGCCCACGGGGCGCAGAGATACGCAGTATTTT. Residues: CASRPLRAGGPTGRRDTQYF. The chain recombines TRBV6-1 with TRBJ2-3; 9 nucleotides line up with TRBD2. Germline CDR1 and CDR2: MNHNS and SASEGT. V trimming: 6 bases; J trimming: 5 bases; junction bases outside the gene matches: 24. The CDR3 consists of 20 residues.

This clonotype was recorded at least ten times. The chain combines TRBV5-6 with TRBJ2-1, with D tentatively TRBD2 (5 bases). The germline V gene has CDR1 SGHDT and CDR2 YYEEEE. V was cut by 0 bases and J by 8 bases, with 9 bases left in between. The CDR3 is 13 residues long. CDR3 nucleotides: TGTGCCAGCAGCTTGGCCGGGGTCGATGAGCAGTTCTTC. Translated, it gives CASSLAGVDEQFF.

The V and J genes are TRBV3-1 and TRBJ2-3; the D gene is possibly TRBD1 (6 bases). Germline CDR1 reads LGHDT; CDR2 reads YNNKEL (reference sequence). The CDR3 spans 16 residues. The V gene lost 3 bases and the J gene lost 1 base, with 14 bases spanning the gap. DNA for the CDR3: TGTGCCAGCAGCCAGGCCCCGGACAGTCGCACAGATACGCAGTATTTT. Translation: CASSQAPDSRTDTQYF.

The chain carries TRBV15 and TRBJ1-5; the D gene is possibly TRBD1 (6 bases). This CDR3 spans 16 amino acids. Germline V gene data show CDR1 as LNHNV and CDR2 as YYDKDF (reference sequence). V gave up 5 bases and J gave up 4 bases, with 18 bases separating them. DNA of the CDR3: TGTGCCACCAGCGGCCCCCCGGGGGCGGGTAATCAGCCCCAGCATTTT. Its translation is CATSGPPGAGNQPQHF.

This clonotype was seen a handful of times. This chain uses TRBV4-3 with TRBJ2-7; 7 bases match TRBD2. This CDR3 has 14 residues. Germline CDR1 is LGHNA and CDR2 is YSLEER. With V trimmed by 4 bases and J by 4 bases, 7 bases remained unmatched. CDR3 amino acids: CASSRERERYEQYF. The DNA of the CDR3 is TGCGCCAGCAGCCGAGAGCGGGAACGGTACGAGCAGTACTTC.

V gene TRBV9 combines with J gene TRBJ2-1, with 9 bases lining up with TRBD2. Per the germline V gene, CDR1 is SGDLS and CDR2 is YYNGEE. After removal of 0 bases from V and 8 bases from J, the junction contained 6 bases not matched to a gene. This CDR3 contains 15 residues. CDR3 residues: CASSVGGGRVYEQFF. In DNA form, the CDR3 reads TGTGCCAGCAGCGTAGGGGGCGGGAGGGTTTATGAGCAGTTCTTC.

A remark on this clonotype: A much larger clone sits a single nucleotide away, making a read error possible. This chain links TRBV7-2 with TRBJ1-5; maybe TRBD1 (6 bases). This CDR3 region has 12 residues. CDR1 and CDR2 (germline): SGHTA, FQGNSA. CDR3 sequence (DNA): TGTGCCAGCAGCTCAGGGGATCAGCTCCAGCATTTT. It specifies CASSSGDQLQHF.

This clonotype was found once. The J gene is TRBJ2-5, the V gene TRBV28; D gene uncertain. Germline lookup yields CDR1 MDHEN and CDR2 SYDVKM. V was shortened by 5 bases and J by 6 bases, with 10 bases between the two germline ends. This CDR3 is 12 amino acids long. The CDR3 bases are TGTGCCAGCAGTCTCCCAAGTCAGACCCAGTACTTC. Translating it yields CASSLPSQTQYF.

This clonotype was observed many times. V gene TRBV30 combines with J gene TRBJ2-1; 10 bases map to TRBD2. The CDR3 spans 15 residues. From germline, CDR1 is GTSNPN and CDR2 SVGIG (reference sequence). Trimming at V came to 2 bases and at J to 6 bases, leaving 7 bases not matched to a gene. CDR3 coding DNA: TGTGCCTGGAGTCAACAGGGACTAGCGAGCAATGAGCAGTTCTTC. Its translation: CAWSQQGLASNEQFF.